The 28 T cell receptor beta chains below were found in one sample sequenced in a study of untreated major depressive disorder. Study findings and constraints: Depressed patients' CD4+ T cells carried increased TRBV05-01 (Vbeta 5.1) usage versus control CD4+ T cells.

The repertoire was sequenced with immunoSEQ multiplex PCR; TCRdb's copy has only in-frame clones and lacks some. The repertoire holds approximately 24,000 clones, with about 90% as singletons. These receptors' antigens are unknown. The sample comprised CD4+ T cells from PBMCs. These receptors were taken from a woman aged 30 to 39 with major depressive disorder.

J is TRBJ2-1 and V is TRBV4-2; no reliable D call. V lost 8 bases and J lost 2, with 13 bases in between. The germline gives CDR1 LGHNA, CDR2 YNFKEQ. The CDR3 covers 14 residues. The chain's CDR3 is CASGPTVTYNEQFF. The CDR3 DNA sequence: TGTGCCAGCGGGCCCACCGTTACCTACAATGAGCAGTTCTTC.

The gene calls are TRBV10-3 and TRBJ1-1, with D uncertain. V was cut by 0 bases and J by 4 bases, with 15 bases left in between. The CDR3 is made up of 16 amino acids. Germline lookup yields CDR1 ENHRY and CDR2 SYGVKD. CDR3 residues: CAISESLFEPSTEAFF. CDR3 in DNA: TGTGCCATCAGTGAGTCGTTATTCGAACCCTCCACTGAAGCTTTCTTT.

V gene TRBV9 combines with J gene TRBJ2-7; D tentatively fits TRBD1 or TRBD2 (5 bases each). Germline assignment: CDR1 SGDLS and CDR2 YYNGEE. The CDR3 loop spans 15 amino acids. With 0 bases removed from V and 4 bases from J, the gap between germline ends came to 14 bases. Written as DNA, the CDR3 is TGTGCCAGCAGCGTAGCCCCGACTACAGGTTACGAGCAGTACTTC. It codes for CASSVAPTTGYEQYF.

The J gene is TRBJ1-6, the V gene TRBV28; D uncertain. Germline V gives CDR1 MDHEN, CDR2 SYDVKM. V was shortened by 4 bases and J by 6 bases, with 7 bases between the two germline ends. The CDR3 runs 13 residues. The CDR3 spells CASSSNLNSPLHF. The CDR3 DNA reads TGTGCCAGCAGTTCTAATCTTAATTCACCCCTCCACTTT.

The chain recombines TRBV4-3 with TRBJ2-3; 13 nucleotides align to TRBD2. The germline CDR1 and CDR2 sequences are LGHNA and YSLEER. V shed 5 bases, J shed 1 base, and the junction held 9 bases outside the gene matches. The CDR3 covers 18 residues. For the CDR3, the DNA is TGCGCCAGCAGCAAGGGACTAGCGGGGCTTTTGGGCACAGATACGCAGTATTTT. This sequence encodes CASSKGLAGLLGTDTQYF.

In its sample, this clone was seen once. The CDR3 nucleotides are TGTGCCAGCAGCGTAGTGACAGGGGCCAACACCGGGGAGCTGTTTTTT. Translated: CASSVVTGANTGELFF. The V call is TRBV9, the J call TRBJ2-2; 8 positions match TRBD1. The CDR3 spans 16 residues. Trimming took 0 bases from V and 2 from J; bases not matched to a gene: 3. Germline V gene data show CDR1 as SGDLS and CDR2 as YYNGEE.

The chain recombines TRBV18 with TRBJ2-5; D remains unclear. The CDR3 has 13 residues. The V gene lost 3 bases and the J gene lost 4 bases, with 9 bases spanning the gap. CDR1 KGHSH and CDR2 LQKENI come from the germline V gene. The chain's CDR3 is CASSPGQAETQYF. The CDR3 DNA is TGTGCCAGCTCACCCGGGCAGGCAGAGACCCAGTACTTC.

The rearrangement links TRBV29-1 to TRBJ1-1, with 9 bases aligning to TRBD1. The CDR3 contains 11 residues. The germline V gene has CDR1 SQVTM and CDR2 ANQGSEA. The trim removed 6 bases at V and 5 bases at J, leaving 1 base unmatched. CDR3 residues: CSVQGATEAFF. The CDR3 region has the DNA TGCAGCGTACAGGGGGCAACTGAAGCTTTCTTT.

The chain is built from TRBV5-1 and TRBJ1-1, with a possible D match to TRBD1 (5 bases). Germline V gene sequence: CDR1 SGHRS, CDR2 YFSETQ. V lost 4 bases, J lost 8 bases, and 12 bases lay in between. The CDR3 has 12 amino acids. The CDR3 DNA is TGCGCCAGCAGCCAAGACAGAGGCGAAGCTTTCTTT. Translated, it gives CASSQDRGEAFF.

In this sample, this clone is medium-sized. The chain links TRBV10-3 to TRBJ1-2; 7 bases fit TRBD1. Germline CDR1 ENHRY, CDR2 SYGVKD. The CDR3 covers 15 residues. With 2 bases clipped from V and 3 bases from J, the junction kept 6 bases outside the gene matches. CDR3 sequence: CAISERPGTDYGYTF. The CDR3 DNA reads as TGTGCCATCAGTGAGCGTCCCGGGACAGACTATGGCTACACCTTC.

This rearrangement joins TRBV5-1 to TRBJ2-7, with TRBD1 identical over 8 bases. Germline CDR1 is SGHRS and CDR2 is YFSETQ. Trimming took 6 bases from V and 3 from J; bases not matched to a gene: 8. The CDR3 spans 14 residues. The CDR3 sequence is CASTSGTGNYEQYF. Written as DNA, the CDR3 is TGCGCCAGCACCTCCGGGACAGGAAACTACGAGCAGTACTTC.

The sample holds one count of this clone. This chain connects TRBV7-3 to TRBJ2-3; D may match TRBD1 or TRBD2 (6 bases each). Germline CDR1 is SGHTA and CDR2 is FQGTGA. V lost 7 bases and J lost 4, with 21 bases in between. This CDR3 spans 16 amino acids. As DNA, the CDR3 is TGTGCCAGCATTGACCTGGGGGGCGCAGAGGCAGATACGCAGTATTTT. This translates into CASIDLGGAEADTQYF.

The chain uses TRBV18 and TRBJ1-1; D ambiguous. The CDR3 is 14 residues long. Germline CDR1 KGHSH, CDR2 LQKENI. The V and J ends lost 2 bases and 3 bases respectively, with 10 bases between them. The CDR3 sequence: CASSPYRGHTEAFF. The CDR3 coding sequence is TGTGCCAGCTCACCATATAGAGGGCACACTGAAGCTTTCTTT.

The chain employs TRBV5-1 and TRBJ1-2; D remains unclear. This CDR3 has 13 residues. The germline gives CDR1 SGHRS, CDR2 YFSETQ. V was cut by 0 bases and J by 1 base, with 4 bases left in between. CDR3 coding DNA: TGCGCCAGCAGCTTGGCGGATAACTATGGCTACACCTTC. Protein product: CASSLADNYGYTF. The complete variable domain, with remaining parts taken from reference TRBV5-1 and TRBJ1-2, reads KAGVTQTPRYLIKTRGQQVTLSCSPISGHRSVSWYQQTPGQGLQFLFEYFSETQRNKGNFPGRFSGRQFSNSRSEMNVSTLELGDSALYLCASSLADNYGYTFGSGTRLTVV.

The chain is built from TRBV7-3 and TRBJ2-1; no clear D gene. The germline V gene encodes CDR1 SGHTA and CDR2 FQGTGA. Trimming cost V 0 bases and J 4 bases, with 7 bases left between them. This CDR3 has 14 residues. The CDR3 sequence: CASSLTASYNEQFF. DNA of the CDR3: TGTGCCAGCAGCTTAACGGCTTCATACAATGAGCAGTTCTTC.

This clone occurred once. CDR3 sequence reads: CASSQGARPTGEQFF. The CDR3 DNA reads as TGTGCCAGCAGCCAAGGCGCTAGACCCACAGGTGAGCAGTTCTTC. This chain links TRBV14 with TRBJ2-1; D may be TRBD1 (5 bases). The V end lost 1 base, the J end lost 9 bases, and 16 bases lay between the germline ends. The CDR3 spans 15 residues. Germline V gene sequence: CDR1 SGHDN, CDR2 FVKESK.

This chain connects TRBV29-1 to TRBJ1-5; perhaps TRBD1 as D (6 bases). Trimming shortened V by 6 bases and J by 7 bases, and 19 bases separated the two germline ends. CDR1 SQVTM and CDR2 ANQGSEA come from the germline V gene. The length of the CDR3 is 14 residues. The CDR3 loop reads CSVRDGTKRQPQHF. Here the CDR3 DNA reads TGCAGCGTACGAGACGGGACAAAGAGACAGCCCCAGCATTTT.

There are a few counts of this clone. The chain links TRBV15 to TRBJ1-5; 9 bases fit TRBD1. Germline V CDR1 and CDR2: LNHNV, YYDKDF (reference sequence). The trim removed 2 bases at V and 5 bases at J, leaving 1 base unmatched. The CDR3 is 14 residues long. The CDR3 DNA sequence: TGTGCCACCAGCAGACGGACAGGGGATCAGCCCCAGCATTTT. It translates to CATSRRTGDQPQHF.

The genes are TRBV6-5 and TRBJ1-4; 7 bases agree with TRBD1. CDR3 length equals 14 residues. In germline, CDR1 is MNHEY, CDR2 SVGAGI. V shed 5 bases and J 7 bases; nucleotides not matched to a gene: 7. CDR3 sequence (DNA): TGTGCCAGCAGTCCGTTTCAGGGGGGTGAAAAACTGTTTTTT. Translation gives CASSPFQGGEKLFF.

The chain has TRBV4-2 and TRBJ2-7, with TRBD2 matching 15 bases. This CDR3 has 18 residues. CDR1 LGHNA and CDR2 YNFKEQ come from the germline V gene. The V and J ends lost 5 bases and 5 bases, in that order; junction bases with no gene match: 13. CDR3 DNA sequence: TGTGCCAGCAGCTTGGGACTAGCGGGAGGTACCGGGATCGACGAGCAGTACTTC. This codes for CASSLGLAGGTGIDEQYF.

The chain employs TRBV7-8 and TRBJ1-3, with 7 positions matching TRBD1. Trimming at V came to 4 bases and at J to 1 base, leaving 1 base not matched to a gene. The CDR3 is 14 amino acids. Germline V gene lookup returns CDR1 SGHVS and CDR2 FQNEAQ. The CDR3 protein is CASSYRGSGNTIYF. The DNA of the CDR3 is TGTGCCAGCAGCTACAGGGGATCTGGAAACACCATATATTTT.

The chain uses TRBV20-1 and TRBJ1-6, with D hard to call. V was trimmed by 3 bases and J by 12 bases, leaving 9 bases between them. Looked up from germline, CDR1 is DFQATT and CDR2 is SNEGSKA (reference sequence). CDR3 size: 11 residues. The CDR3 DNA is TGCAGTGCTAGGGTCAGTGGACCCCTCCACTTT. This codes for CSARVSGPLHF.

The chain has TRBV7-8 and TRBJ2-5, with D unclear. This CDR3 is built from 13 residues. Germline lookup yields CDR1 SGHVS and CDR2 FQNEAQ. V was trimmed by 1 base and J by 6 bases, leaving 9 bases between them. The CDR3 region is CASSLGGEQTQYF. For the CDR3, the DNA is TGTGCCAGCAGCTTAGGTGGTGAACAGACCCAGTACTTC.

The chain recombines TRBV7-3 with TRBJ2-3; 7 nucleotides line up with TRBD2. The CDR3 contains 14 residues. Per germline, CDR1 SGHTA and CDR2 FQGTGA. J gave up 3 bases and V 5 bases, and 5 bases lay outside the gene matches. CDR3 residues: CASSQRGWTDTQYF. For the CDR3, the DNA is TGTGCCAGCAGCCAGCGGGGTTGGACAGATACGCAGTATTTT.

The rearrangement joins TRBV5-5 to TRBJ1-1; 9 nucleotides agree with TRBD1. From germline, CDR1 is SGHKS and CDR2 YYEKEE (reference sequence). V was clipped by 4 bases and J by 4 bases; unmatched bases: 11. The CDR3 runs 16 residues. This CDR3 reads CASSPAPGQGGTEAFF. Written as DNA, the CDR3 is TGTGCCAGCAGCCCGGCCCCGGGACAGGGAGGCACTGAAGCTTTCTTT. The full variable domain, completed using reference TRBV5-5 and TRBJ1-1, is DAGVTQSPTHLIKTRGQQVTLRCSPISGHKSVSWYQQVLGQGPQFIFQYYEKEERGRGNFPDRFSARQFPNYSSELNVNALLLGDSALYLCASSPAPGQGGTEAFFGQGTRLTVV.

The chain couples TRBV7-6 to TRBJ2-5; D is unclear. The CDR3 extends over 16 amino acids. Germline assignment: CDR1 SGHVS and CDR2 FNYEAQ. V lost 1 base, J lost 7 bases, and 19 bases lay in between. CDR3 DNA sequence: TGTGCCAGCAGCTTAGTGCCCTCCCCCTCCCCGGGGACCCAGTACTTC. This codes for CASSLVPSPSPGTQYF. Drawing the rest from reference TRBV7-6 and TRBJ2-5, the complete variable domain is GAGVSQSPRYKVTKRGQDVALRCDPISGHVSLYWYRQALGQGPEFLTYFNYEAQQDKSGLPNDRFSAERPEGSISTLTIQRTEQRDSAMYRCASSLVPSPSPGTQYFGPGTRLLVL.

This rearrangement joins TRBV4-1 to TRBJ1-1, with D unresolved. In germline, CDR1 is MGHRA, CDR2 YSYEKL. V dropped 5 bases and J dropped 4 bases, with 17 bases sitting between them. The CDR3 covers 15 residues. The CDR3 sequence: CASSKTAFWGTEAFF. For the CDR3, the DNA is TGCGCCAGCAGCAAAACGGCCTTTTGGGGCACTGAAGCTTTCTTT.

The J gene is TRBJ1-4, the V gene TRBV4-1; D is unresolved. CDR3 length: 14 residues. The V gene lost 4 bases and the J gene lost 4 bases, with 10 bases spanning the gap. Germline V lookup: CDR1 MGHRA, CDR2 YSYEKL. CDR3 nucleotide sequence: TGCGCCAGCAGCCCGCTATCGAATAATGAAAAACTGTTTTTT. This gives the protein CASSPLSNNEKLFF.